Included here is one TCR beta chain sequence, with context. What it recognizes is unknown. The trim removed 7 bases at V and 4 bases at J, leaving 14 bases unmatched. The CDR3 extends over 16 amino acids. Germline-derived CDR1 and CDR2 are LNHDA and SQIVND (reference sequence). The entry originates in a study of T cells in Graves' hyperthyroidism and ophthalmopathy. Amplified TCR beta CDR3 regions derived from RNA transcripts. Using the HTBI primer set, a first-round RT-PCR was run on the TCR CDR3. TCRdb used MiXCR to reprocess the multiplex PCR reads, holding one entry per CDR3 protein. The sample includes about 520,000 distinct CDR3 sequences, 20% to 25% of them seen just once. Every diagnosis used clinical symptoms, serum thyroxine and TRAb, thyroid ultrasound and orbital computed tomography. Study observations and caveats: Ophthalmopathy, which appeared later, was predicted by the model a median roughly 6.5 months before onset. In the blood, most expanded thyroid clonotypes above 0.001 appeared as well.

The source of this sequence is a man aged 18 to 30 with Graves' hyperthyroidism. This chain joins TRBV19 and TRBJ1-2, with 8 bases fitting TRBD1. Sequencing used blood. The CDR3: CASTYSRTGLFYGYTF. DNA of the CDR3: TGTGCCAGTACTTACTCCCGGACAGGGCTCTTCTATGGCTACACCTTC.